The T cell receptor (beta chain) under discussion was sequenced for a study of CD8 T cells in ankylosing spondylitis. Study observations and caveats: Within ankylosing spondylitis blood, a TCR beta motif made up of roughly eight highly homologous variants appeared to be characteristic. According to the report, clones linked to the disease were significantly enriched in matched synovial fluid samples taken from ankylosing spondylitis patients. Some motif variants were previously reported in reactive arthritis synovial fluid and blood.

On this clonotype: The antigen is not known.

Looked up from germline, CDR1 is MRHNA and CDR2 is SNTAGT. This CDR3 is 16 amino acids long. Germline trimming cut 3 bases from V and 4 bases from J; bases unmatched to any gene: 4. As the method for making TCR beta libraries, quantitative 5'-RACE with molecular barcodes was used. Each CDR3 protein gets one entry after TCRdb re-called the 5' RACE reads with MiXCR. Of around 100,000 distinct CDR3 sequences listed, 24% are singletons. The TCR was taken from a male donor with ankylosing spondylitis. Sequencing used synovial fluid, either unsorted or a sorted T cell fraction (not recorded which). This chain joins TRBV6-4 and TRBJ2-2; 11 nucleotides agree with TRBD2. CDR3 loop: CASSELAGGSTGELFF. Written as DNA, the CDR3 is TGTGCCAGCAGTGAGCTAGCGGGAGGTAGCACCGGGGAGCTGTTTTTT.